This TCR beta chain emerged from a study of graft-versus-host responses after intestinal transplantation. As to this clone: Antigen specificity is unknown.

This CDR3 has 16 residues. V was trimmed by 3 bases and J by 4 bases, leaving 15 bases between them. The germline CDR1 and CDR2 sequences are LNHDA and SQIVND (reference sequence). Study-level findings and limits: Recipient marrow held GvH clones, some first seen in ileum or blood. Circulating GvH clone levels at their peak were associated with HvG declines (early post-transplant).

Assay used: immunoSEQ multiplex PCR; TCRdb lists only in-frame clones, some missing. The sample yields under 100,000 clones, about 93% seen once. The V gene is TRBV19, the J gene TRBJ2-2; D is perhaps TRBD1 (5 bases). The receptor was isolated from a human donor who was the organ donor for an intestinal transplant. This sample comprised unstimulated CD8+ T cells sorted from spleen or lymph node cells, obtained before transplant. For the CDR3, the DNA is TGTGCCAGTAGTATTAAGCCAGGGCCACTCACCGGGGAGCTGTTTTTT. This encodes CASSIKPGPLTGELFF.